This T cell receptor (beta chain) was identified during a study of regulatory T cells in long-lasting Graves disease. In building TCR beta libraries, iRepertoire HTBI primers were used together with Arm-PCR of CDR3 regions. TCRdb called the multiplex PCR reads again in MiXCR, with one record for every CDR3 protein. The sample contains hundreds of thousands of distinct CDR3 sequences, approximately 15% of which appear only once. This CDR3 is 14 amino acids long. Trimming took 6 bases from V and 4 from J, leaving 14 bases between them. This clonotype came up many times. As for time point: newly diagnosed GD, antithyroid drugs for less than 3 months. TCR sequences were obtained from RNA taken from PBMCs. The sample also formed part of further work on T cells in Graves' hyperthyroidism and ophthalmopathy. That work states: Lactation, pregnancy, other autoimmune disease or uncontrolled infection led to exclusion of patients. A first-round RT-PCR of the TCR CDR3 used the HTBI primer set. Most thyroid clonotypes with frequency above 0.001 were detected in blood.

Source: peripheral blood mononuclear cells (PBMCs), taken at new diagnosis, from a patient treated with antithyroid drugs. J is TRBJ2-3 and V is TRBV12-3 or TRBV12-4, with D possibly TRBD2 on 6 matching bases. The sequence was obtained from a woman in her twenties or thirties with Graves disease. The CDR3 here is CASRTIRESDTQYF. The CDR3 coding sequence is TGTGCCAGCAGAACGATCCGGGAGTCAGATACGCAGTATTTT.